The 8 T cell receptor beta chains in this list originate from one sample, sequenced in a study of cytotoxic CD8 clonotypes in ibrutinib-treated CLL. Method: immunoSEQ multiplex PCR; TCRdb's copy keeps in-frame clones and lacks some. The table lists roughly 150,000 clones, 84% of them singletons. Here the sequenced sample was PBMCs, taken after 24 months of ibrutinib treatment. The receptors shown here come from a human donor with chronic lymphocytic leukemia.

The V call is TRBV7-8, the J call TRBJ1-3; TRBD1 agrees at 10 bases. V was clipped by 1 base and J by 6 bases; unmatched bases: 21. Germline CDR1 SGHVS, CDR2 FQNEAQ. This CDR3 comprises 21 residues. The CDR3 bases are TGTGCCAGCAGCTTAGAGGGAGTGGTCCTCAGCCGGGACAGGGGAGAAAACACCATATATTTT. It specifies CASSLEGVVLSRDRGENTIYF.

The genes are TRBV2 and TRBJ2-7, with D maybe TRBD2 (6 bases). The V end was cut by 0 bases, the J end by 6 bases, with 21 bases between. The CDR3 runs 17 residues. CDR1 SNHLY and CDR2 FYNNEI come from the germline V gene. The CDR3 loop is CASSEASGGGRLSEQYF. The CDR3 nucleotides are TGTGCCAGCAGTGAAGCTTCTGGGGGTGGGAGGCTCTCCGAGCAGTACTTC.

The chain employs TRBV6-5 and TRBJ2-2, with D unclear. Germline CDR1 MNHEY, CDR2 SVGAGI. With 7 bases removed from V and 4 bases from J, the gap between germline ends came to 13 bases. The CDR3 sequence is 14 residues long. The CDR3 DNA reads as TGTGCCAGCACCCTGCGGTCGGGCACCGGGGAGCTGTTTTTT. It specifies CASTLRSGTGELFF.

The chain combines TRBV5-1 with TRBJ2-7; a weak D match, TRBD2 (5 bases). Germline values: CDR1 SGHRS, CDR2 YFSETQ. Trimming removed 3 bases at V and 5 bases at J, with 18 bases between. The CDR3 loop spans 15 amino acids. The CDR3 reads CASSSPIDGKDEQYF. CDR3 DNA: TGCGCCAGCAGCTCCCCAATCGACGGGAAGGACGAGCAGTACTTC.

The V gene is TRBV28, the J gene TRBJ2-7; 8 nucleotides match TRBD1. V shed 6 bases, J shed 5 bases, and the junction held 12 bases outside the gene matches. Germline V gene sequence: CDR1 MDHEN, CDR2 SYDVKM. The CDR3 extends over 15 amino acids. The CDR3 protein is CASSPVTGGIHEQYF. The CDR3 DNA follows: TGTGCCAGCAGCCCCGTTACAGGGGGTATCCACGAGCAGTACTTC.

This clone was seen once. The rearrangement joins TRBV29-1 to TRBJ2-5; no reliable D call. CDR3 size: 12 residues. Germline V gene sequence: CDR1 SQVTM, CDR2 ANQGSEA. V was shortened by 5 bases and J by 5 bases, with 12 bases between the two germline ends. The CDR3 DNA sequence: TGCAGCGTTATGAGACCCCCTGAGACCCAGTACTTC. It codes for CSVMRPPETQYF.

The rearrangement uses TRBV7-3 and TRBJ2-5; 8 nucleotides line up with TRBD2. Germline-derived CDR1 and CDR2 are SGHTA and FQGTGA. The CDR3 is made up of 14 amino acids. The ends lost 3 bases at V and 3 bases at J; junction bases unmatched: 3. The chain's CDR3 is CASSFSGNKETQYF. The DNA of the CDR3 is TGTGCCAGCAGCTTTAGCGGGAACAAAGAGACCCAGTACTTC.

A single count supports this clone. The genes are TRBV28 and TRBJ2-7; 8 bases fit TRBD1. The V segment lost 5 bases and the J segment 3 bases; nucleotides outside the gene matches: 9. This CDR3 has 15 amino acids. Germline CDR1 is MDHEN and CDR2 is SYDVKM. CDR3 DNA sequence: TGTGCCAGCAGTCCAACAGGGGGAATAGTCTACGAGCAGTACTTC. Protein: CASSPTGGIVYEQYF.